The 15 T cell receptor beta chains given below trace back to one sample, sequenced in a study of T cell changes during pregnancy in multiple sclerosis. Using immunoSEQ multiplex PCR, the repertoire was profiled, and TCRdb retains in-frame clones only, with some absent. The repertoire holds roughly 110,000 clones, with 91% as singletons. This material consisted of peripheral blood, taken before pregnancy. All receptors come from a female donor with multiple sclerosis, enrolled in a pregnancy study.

In DNA form, the CDR3 reads TGTGCCAGCATCGGACTAGCGGATAACCAAGAGACCCAGTACTTC. Encoded protein: CASIGLADNQETQYF. The chain is built from TRBV6-6 and TRBJ2-5; 10 bases line up with TRBD2. The ends lost 7 bases at V and 0 bases at J; junction bases unmatched: 5. The V gene's germline CDR1 is MNHNY and CDR2 SVGAGI (reference sequence). The CDR3 loop spans 15 amino acids.

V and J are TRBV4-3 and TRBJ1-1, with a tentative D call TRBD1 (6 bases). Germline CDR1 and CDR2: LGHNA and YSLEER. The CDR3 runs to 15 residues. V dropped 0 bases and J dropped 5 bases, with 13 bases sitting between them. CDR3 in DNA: TGCGCCAGCAGCCAAGATCCGGGAGGGGGGACTGAAGCTTTCTTT. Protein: CASSQDPGGGTEAFF.

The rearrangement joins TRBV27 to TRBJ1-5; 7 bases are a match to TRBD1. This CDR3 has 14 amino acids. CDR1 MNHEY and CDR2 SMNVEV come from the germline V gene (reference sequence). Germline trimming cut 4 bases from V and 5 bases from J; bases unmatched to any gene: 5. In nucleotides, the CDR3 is TGTGCCAGCAGTTCATACAGGGGTGATCAGCCCCAGCATTTT. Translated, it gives CASSSYRGDQPQHF.

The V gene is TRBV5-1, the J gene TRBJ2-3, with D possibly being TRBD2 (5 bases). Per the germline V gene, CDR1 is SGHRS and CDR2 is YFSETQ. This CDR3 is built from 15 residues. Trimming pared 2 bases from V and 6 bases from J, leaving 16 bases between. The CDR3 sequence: CASSFGRGALDTQYF. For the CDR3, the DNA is TGCGCCAGCAGCTTTGGACGGGGTGCATTGGATACGCAGTATTTT.

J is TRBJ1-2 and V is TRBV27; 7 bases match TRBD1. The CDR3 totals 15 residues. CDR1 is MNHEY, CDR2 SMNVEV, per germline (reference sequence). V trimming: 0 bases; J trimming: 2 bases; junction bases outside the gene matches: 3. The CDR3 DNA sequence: TGTGCCAGCAGTTTATCAAAGGGACAGAACTATGGCTACACCTTC. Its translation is CASSLSKGQNYGYTF.

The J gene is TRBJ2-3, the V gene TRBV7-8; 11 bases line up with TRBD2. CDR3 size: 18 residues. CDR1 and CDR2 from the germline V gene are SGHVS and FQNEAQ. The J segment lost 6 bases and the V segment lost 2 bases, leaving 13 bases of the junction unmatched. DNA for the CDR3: TGTGCCAGCAGCTTAAGGCCACTAGCGGGGGAATCGATGGATACGCAGTATTTT. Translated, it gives CASSLRPLAGESMDTQYF.

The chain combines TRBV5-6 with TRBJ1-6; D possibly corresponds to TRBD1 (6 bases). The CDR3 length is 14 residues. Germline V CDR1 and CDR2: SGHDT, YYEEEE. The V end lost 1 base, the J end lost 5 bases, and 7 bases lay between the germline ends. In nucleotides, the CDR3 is TGTGCCAGCAGCTTGACAGGGAATAATTCACCCCTCCACTTT. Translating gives CASSLTGNNSPLHF.

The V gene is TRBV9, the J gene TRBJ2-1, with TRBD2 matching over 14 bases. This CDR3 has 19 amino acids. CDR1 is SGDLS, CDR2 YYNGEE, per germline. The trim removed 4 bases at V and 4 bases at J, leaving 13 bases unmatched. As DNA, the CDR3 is TGTGCCAGCAGCCCGAGGACTAGCGGGAGGTCCGCTACATACAATGAGCAGTTCTTC. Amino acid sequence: CASSPRTSGRSATYNEQFF.

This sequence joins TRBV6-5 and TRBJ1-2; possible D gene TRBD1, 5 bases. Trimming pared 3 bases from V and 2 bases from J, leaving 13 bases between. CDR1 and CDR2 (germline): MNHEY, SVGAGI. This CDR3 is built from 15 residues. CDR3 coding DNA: TGTGCCAGCAGTTATACCCTGGGGCCCAACTATGGCTACACCTTC. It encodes CASSYTLGPNYGYTF.

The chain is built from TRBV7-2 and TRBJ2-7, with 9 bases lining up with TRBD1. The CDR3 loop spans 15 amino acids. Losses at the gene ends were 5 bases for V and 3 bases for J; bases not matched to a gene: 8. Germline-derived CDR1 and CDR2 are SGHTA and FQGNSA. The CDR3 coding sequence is TGTGCCAGCAGCGAGGGACAGGGAGCACTCTACGAGCAGTACTTC. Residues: CASSEGQGALYEQYF.

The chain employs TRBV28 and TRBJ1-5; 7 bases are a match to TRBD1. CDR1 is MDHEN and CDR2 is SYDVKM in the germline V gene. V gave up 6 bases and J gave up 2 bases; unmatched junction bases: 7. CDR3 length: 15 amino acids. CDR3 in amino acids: CASSVTGAGNQPQHF. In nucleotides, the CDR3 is TGTGCCAGCAGCGTCACAGGGGCGGGCAATCAGCCCCAGCATTTT.

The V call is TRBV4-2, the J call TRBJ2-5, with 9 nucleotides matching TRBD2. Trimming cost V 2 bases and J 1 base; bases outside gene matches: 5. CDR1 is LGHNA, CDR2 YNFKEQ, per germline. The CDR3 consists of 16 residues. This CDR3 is CASSQQEAGGQETQYF. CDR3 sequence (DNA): TGTGCCAGCAGCCAACAGGAAGCGGGGGGCCAAGAGACCCAGTACTTC.

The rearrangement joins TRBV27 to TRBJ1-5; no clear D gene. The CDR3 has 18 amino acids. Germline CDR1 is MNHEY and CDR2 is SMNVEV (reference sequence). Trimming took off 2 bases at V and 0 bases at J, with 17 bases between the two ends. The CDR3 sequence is CASSLRVGGGDSNQPQHF. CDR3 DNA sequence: TGTGCCAGCAGTTTACGTGTCGGCGGAGGCGATAGCAATCAGCCCCAGCATTTT.

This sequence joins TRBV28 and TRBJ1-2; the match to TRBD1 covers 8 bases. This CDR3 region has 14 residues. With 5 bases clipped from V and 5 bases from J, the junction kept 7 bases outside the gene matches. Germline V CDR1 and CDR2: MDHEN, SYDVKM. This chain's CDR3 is CASSMPGGRYGYTF. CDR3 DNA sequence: TGTGCCAGCAGTATGCCAGGGGGCCGGTATGGCTACACCTTC.

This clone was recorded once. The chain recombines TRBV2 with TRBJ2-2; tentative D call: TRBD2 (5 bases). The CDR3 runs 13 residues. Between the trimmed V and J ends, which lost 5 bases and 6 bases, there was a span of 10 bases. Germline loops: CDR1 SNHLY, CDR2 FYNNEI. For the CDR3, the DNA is TGTGCCAGCAGTTACACTAGACCCGGGGAGCTGTTTTTT. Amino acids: CASSYTRPGELFF.